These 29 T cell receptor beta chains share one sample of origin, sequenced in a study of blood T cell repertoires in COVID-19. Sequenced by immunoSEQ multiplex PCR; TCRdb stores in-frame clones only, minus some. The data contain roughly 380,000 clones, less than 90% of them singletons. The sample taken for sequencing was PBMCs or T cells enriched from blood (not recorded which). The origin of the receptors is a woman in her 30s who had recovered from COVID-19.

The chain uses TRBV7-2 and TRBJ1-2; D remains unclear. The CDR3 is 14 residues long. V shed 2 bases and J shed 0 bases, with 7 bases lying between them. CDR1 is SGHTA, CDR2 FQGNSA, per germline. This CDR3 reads CASSLYGANYGYTF. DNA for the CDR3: TGTGCCAGCAGCTTATATGGAGCTAACTATGGCTACACCTTC. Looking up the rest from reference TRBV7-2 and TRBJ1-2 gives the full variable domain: GAGVSQSPSNKVTEKGKDVELRCDPISGHTALYWYRQSLGQGLEFLIYFQGNSAPDKSGLPSDRFSAERTGGSVSTLTIQRTQQEDSAVYLCASSLYGANYGYTFGSGTRLTVV.

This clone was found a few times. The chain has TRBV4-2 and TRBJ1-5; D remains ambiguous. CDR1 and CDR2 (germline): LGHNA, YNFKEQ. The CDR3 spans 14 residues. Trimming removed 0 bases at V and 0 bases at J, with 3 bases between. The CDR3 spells CASSQDRSNQPQHF. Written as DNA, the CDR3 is TGTGCCAGCAGCCAAGACCGTAGCAATCAGCCCCAGCATTTT.

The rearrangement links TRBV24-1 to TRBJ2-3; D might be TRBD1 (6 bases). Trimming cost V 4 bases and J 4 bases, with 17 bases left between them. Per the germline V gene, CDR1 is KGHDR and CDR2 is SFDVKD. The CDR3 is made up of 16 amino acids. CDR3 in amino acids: CATSDNREYLADTQYF. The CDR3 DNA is TGTGCCACCAGTGACAACAGGGAGTATTTAGCAGATACGCAGTATTTT.

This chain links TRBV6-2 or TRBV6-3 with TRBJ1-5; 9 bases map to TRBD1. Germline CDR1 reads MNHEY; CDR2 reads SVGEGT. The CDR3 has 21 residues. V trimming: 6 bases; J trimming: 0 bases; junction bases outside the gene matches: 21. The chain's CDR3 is CASSPAGQGRSWWHSNQPQHF. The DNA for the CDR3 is TGTGCCAGCAGCCCTGCGGGACAGGGTAGGTCTTGGTGGCATAGCAATCAGCCCCAGCATTTT.

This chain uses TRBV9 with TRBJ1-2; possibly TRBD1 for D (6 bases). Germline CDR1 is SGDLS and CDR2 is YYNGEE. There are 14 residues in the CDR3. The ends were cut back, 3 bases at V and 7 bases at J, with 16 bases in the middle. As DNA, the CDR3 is TGTGCCAGCAGCGCGGGGGGGGCCCGGGTTGGCTACACCTTC. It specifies CASSAGGARVGYTF.

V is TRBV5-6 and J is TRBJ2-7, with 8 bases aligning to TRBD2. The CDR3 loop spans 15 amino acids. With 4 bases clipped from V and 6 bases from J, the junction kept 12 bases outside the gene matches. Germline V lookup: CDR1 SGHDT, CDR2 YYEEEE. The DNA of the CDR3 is TGTGCCAGCAGCCCCACCGGCAGCGGGAGAGCCGAGCAGTACTTC. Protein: CASSPTGSGRAEQYF.

CDR3 nucleotides: TGTGCCAGCAGTTTCGAGGGGGCCCCAGGGGGGGCTTTCTTT. Translating gives CASSFEGAPGGAFF. The chain links TRBV27 to TRBJ1-1; 7 nucleotides agree with TRBD1. The V gene's germline CDR1 is MNHEY and CDR2 SMNVEV (reference sequence). The CDR3 extends over 14 amino acids. Trimming took 3 bases from V and 11 from J; bases not matched to a gene: 12.

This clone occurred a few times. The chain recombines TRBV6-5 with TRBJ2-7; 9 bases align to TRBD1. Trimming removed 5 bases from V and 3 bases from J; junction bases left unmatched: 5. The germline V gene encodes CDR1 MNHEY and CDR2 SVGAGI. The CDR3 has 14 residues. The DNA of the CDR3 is TGTGCCAGCAGTCTCCGGGACAGGGACTACGAGCAGTACTTC. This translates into CASSLRDRDYEQYF.

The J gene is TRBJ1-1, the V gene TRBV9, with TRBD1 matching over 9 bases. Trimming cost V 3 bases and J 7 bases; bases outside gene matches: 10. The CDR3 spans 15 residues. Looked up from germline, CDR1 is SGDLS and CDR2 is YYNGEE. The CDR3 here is CASSGGQGWMDEAFF. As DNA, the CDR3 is TGTGCCAGCAGCGGCGGACAGGGGTGGATGGATGAAGCTTTCTTT.

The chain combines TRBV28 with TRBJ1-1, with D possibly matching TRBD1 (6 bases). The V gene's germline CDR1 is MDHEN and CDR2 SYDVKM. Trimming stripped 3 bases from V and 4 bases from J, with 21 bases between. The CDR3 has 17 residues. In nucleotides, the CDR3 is TGTGCCAGCAGTTTTTCGTTAACAGGGAGGGGTCGCACTGAAGCTTTCTTT. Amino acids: CASSFSLTGRGRTEAFF. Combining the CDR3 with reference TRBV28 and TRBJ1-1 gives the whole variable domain DVKVTQSSRYLVKRTGEKVFLECVQDMDHENMFWYRQDPGLGLRLIYFSYDVKMKEKGDIPEGYSVSREKKERFSLILESASTNQTSMYLCASSFSLTGRGRTEAFFGQGTRLTVV.

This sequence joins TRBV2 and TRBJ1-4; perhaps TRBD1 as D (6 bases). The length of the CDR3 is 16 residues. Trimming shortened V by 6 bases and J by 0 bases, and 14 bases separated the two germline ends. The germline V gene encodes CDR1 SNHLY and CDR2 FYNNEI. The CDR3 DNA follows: TGTGCCAGCAGCGCCAAAGGGACAACAACTAATGAAAAACTGTTTTTT. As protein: CASSAKGTTTNEKLFF.

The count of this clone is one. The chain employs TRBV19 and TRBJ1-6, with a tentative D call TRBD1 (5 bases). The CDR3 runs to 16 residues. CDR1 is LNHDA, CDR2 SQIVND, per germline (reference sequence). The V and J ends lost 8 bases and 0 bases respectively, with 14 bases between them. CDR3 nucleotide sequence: TGTGCCAGTCGGGACTTCCCGAGCTCCTATAATTCACCCCTCCACTTT. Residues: CASRDFPSSYNSPLHF. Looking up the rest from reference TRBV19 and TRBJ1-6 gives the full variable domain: DGGITQSPKYLFRKEGQNVTLSCEQNLNHDAMYWYRQDPGQGLRLIYYSQIVNDFQKGDIAEGYSVSREKKESFPLTVTSAQKNPTAFYLCASRDFPSSYNSPLHFGNGTRLTVT.

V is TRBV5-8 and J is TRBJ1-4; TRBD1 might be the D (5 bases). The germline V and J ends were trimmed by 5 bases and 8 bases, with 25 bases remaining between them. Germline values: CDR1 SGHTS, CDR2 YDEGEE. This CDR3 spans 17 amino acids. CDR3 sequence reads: CASSLTGTSDGGEKLFF. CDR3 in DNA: TGTGCCAGCAGTCTAACCGGGACCAGCGACGGAGGGGAAAAACTGTTTTTT.

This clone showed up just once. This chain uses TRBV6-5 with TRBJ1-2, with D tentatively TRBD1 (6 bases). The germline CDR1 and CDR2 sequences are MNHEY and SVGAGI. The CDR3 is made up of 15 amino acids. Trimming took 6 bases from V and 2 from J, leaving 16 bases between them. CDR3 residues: CASRRWTVFNYGYTF. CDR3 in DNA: TGTGCCAGCAGGCGATGGACAGTCTTCAACTATGGCTACACCTTC.

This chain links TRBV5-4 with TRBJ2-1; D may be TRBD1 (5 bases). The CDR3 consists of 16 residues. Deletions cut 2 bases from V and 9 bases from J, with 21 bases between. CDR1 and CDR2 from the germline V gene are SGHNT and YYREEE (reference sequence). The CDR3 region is CASSLDGARRGLEQFF. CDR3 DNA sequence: TGTGCCAGCAGCTTAGACGGTGCAAGAAGGGGTCTTGAGCAGTTCTTC.

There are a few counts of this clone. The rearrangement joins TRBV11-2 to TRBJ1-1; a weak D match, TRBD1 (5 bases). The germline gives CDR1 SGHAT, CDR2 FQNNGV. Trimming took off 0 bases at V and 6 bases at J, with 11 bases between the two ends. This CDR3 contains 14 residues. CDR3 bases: TGTGCCAGCAGCTTAGAGCCAGGGCACGCTGAAGCTTTCTTT. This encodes CASSLEPGHAEAFF.

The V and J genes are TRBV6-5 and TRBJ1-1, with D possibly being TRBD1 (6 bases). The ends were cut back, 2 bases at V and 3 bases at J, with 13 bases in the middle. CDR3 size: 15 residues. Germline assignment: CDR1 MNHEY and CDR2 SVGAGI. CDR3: CASSYKPSGDTEAFF. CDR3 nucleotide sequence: TGTGCCAGCAGTTACAAACCTTCAGGGGACACTGAAGCTTTCTTT.

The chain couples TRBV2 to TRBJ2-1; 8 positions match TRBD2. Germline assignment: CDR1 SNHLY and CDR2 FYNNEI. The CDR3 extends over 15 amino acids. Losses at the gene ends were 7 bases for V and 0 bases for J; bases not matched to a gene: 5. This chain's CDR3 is CASIPGGASYNEQFF. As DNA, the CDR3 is TGTGCCAGCATCCCGGGGGGGGCCTCCTACAATGAGCAGTTCTTC.

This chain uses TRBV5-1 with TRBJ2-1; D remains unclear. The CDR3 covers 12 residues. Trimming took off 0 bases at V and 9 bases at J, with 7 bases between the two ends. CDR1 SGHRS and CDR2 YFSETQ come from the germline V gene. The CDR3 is CASSLDRVEQFF. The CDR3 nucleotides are TGCGCCAGCAGCTTGGACCGGGTTGAGCAGTTCTTC.

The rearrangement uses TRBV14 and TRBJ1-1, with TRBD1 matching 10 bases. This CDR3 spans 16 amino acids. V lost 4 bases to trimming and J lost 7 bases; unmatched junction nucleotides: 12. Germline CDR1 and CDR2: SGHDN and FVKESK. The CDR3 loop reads CASSRDTGTGVSEAFF. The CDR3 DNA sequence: TGTGCCAGCAGCCGAGACACCGGGACAGGGGTTAGTGAAGCTTTCTTT.

The CDR3 is CASSLNPVEAFF. CDR3 nucleotide sequence: TGTGCCAGCAGTTTAAATCCGGTTGAAGCTTTCTTT. The chain joins TRBV28 to TRBJ1-1, with D unresolved. Germline CDR1 and CDR2: MDHEN and SYDVKM. V was trimmed by 2 bases and J by 7 bases, leaving 8 bases between them. The CDR3 loop spans 12 amino acids.

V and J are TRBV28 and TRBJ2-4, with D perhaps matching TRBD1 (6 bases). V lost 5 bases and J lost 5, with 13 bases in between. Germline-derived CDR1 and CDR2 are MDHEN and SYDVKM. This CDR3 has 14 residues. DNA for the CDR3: TGTGCCAGCAGTCAAGGGACACTCGAAAACATTCAGTACTTC. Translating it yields CASSQGTLENIQYF. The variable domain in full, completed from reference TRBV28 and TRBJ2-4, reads DVKVTQSSRYLVKRTGEKVFLECVQDMDHENMFWYRQDPGLGLRLIYFSYDVKMKEKGDIPEGYSVSREKKERFSLILESASTNQTSMYLCASSQGTLENIQYFGAGTRLSVL.

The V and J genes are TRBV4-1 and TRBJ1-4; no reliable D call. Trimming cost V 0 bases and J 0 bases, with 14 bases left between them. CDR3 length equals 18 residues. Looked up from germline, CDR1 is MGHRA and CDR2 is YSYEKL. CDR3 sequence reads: CASSQDPPPQSTNEKLFF. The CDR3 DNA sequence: TGCGCCAGCAGCCAAGACCCCCCACCTCAGTCAACTAATGAAAAACTGTTTTTT.

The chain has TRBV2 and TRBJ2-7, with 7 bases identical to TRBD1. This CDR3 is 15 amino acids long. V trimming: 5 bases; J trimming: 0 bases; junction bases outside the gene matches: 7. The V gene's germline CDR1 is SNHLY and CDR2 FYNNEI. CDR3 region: CASSSTGQNSYEQYF. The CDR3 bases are TGTGCCAGCAGTAGTACGGGACAGAACTCCTACGAGCAGTACTTC.

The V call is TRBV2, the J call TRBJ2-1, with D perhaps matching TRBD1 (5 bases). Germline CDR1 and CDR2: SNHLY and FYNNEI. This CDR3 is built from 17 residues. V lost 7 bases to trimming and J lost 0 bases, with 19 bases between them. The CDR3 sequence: CASNSASSGFSYNEQFF. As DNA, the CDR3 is TGTGCCAGCAACTCGGCCAGTTCAGGGTTCTCCTACAATGAGCAGTTCTTC. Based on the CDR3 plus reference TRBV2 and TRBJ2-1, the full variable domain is EPEVTQTPSHQVTQMGQEVILRCVPISNHLYFYWYRQILGQKVEFLVSFYNNEISEKSEIFDDQFSVERPDGSNFTLKIRSTKLEDSAMYFCASNSASSGFSYNEQFFGPGTRLTVL.

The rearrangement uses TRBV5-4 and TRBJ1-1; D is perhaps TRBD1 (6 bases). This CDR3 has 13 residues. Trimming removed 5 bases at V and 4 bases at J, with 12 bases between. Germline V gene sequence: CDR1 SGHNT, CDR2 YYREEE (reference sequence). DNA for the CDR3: TGTGCCAGCAGAACCAGGGGCGGCACTGAAGCTTTCTTT. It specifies CASRTRGGTEAFF.

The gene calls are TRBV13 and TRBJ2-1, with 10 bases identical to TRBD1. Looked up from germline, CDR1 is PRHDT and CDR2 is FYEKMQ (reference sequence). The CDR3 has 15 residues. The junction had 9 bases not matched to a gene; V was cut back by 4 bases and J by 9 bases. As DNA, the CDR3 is TGTGCCAGCAGCTCCGGGACAGGGGACGCTGGTGAGCAGTTCTTC. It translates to CASSSGTGDAGEQFF. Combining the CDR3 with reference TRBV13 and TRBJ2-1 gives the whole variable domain AAGVIQSPRHLIKEKRETATLKCYPIPRHDTVYWYQQGPGQDPQFLISFYEKMQSDKGSIPDRFSAQQFSDYHSELNMSSLELGDSALYFCASSSGTGDAGEQFFGPGTRLTVL.

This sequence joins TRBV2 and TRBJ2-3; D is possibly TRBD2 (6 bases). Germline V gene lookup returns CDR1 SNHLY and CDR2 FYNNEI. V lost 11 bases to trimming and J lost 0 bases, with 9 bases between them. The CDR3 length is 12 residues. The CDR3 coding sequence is TGTGCCTCCGGGGGTAGCACAGATACGCAGTATTTT. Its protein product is CASGGSTDTQYF.

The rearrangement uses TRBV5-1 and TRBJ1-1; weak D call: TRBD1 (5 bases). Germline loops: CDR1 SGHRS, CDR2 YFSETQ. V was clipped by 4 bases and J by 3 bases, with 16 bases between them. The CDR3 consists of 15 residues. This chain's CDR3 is CASSIGASVDTEAFF. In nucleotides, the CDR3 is TGCGCCAGCAGCATAGGGGCCTCGGTGGACACTGAAGCTTTCTTT.